The present T cell receptor beta chain was sequenced within a study of blood T cell repertoires in COVID-19. Looked up from germline, CDR1 is SGHDT and CDR2 is YYEEEE. V was pared by 0 bases and J by 2 bases, with 6 bases of the junction left unmatched. This CDR3 has 17 residues. Repertoires were generated with immunoSEQ multiplex PCR, while TCRdb's copy carries only in-frame clones and drops some. Among some 400,000 clones listed, around 87% were seen once. This clone is a singleton in its sample. This receptor was identified in a man between 18 and 29 years old with active or convalescent COVID-19. The sample consisted of peripheral blood. V and J are TRBV5-6 and TRBJ2-3; 10 nucleotides match TRBD2. In nucleotides, the CDR3 is TGTGCCAGCAGCTTGGATTTAGCGGGGGGTGTCACAGATACGCAGTATTTT. Its translation is CASSLDLAGGVTDTQYF.